The sample holds a few counts of the clone carrying this TCR beta chain. This specimen comes from a study of T cell repertoires in cytomegalovirus infection. This CDR3 is 16 amino acids long. CDR1 LGHNA and CDR2 YNFKEQ come from the germline V gene. The V segment lost 4 bases and the J segment 6 bases; nucleotides outside the gene matches: 9. Each CDR3 protein is one row after TCRdb ran MiXCR on the reads. In the table there are about 320,000 distinct CDR3 sequences, 8% to 10% of which are singletons. The chain joins TRBV4-2 to TRBJ2-5, with 12 bases lining up with TRBD1. The clonotype comes from a human donor in good health (CMV status not recorded). Some clones in this sample may be carry-over from other donors' samples. The specimen sequenced was PBMCs. The CDR3 sequence is CASSPWSGQGAQTQYF. CDR3 in DNA: TGTGCCAGCAGCCCCTGGTCGGGACAGGGGGCTCAGACCCAGTACTTC.